This T cell receptor beta chain was profiled in a study of blood T cell repertoires in COVID-19. Study at large: Collection of acute and convalescent COVID-19 samples took place in the United States, Italy and Spain. Sources were T cells, B-cell-depleted T cells, or PBMCs; the material itself was cDNA or gDNA.

There are 15 residues in the CDR3. Germline CDR1 SGHTA, CDR2 FQGNSA. V shed 5 bases, J shed 6 bases, and the junction held 6 bases outside the gene matches. TCRdb keeps only in-frame clones here, not all; method: immunoSEQ multiplex PCR. Here the sample spans a few hundred thousand clones, about 85% being singletons. This sequence originates from a woman in her 50s with active or convalescent COVID-19. The sample consisted of peripheral blood. V usage is TRBV7-2 and J usage is TRBJ2-1; 11 bases match TRBD2. The CDR3, as DNA: TGTGCCAGCAGCGTGACGGGACTAGCGGTCAATGAGCAGTTCTTC. Protein product: CASSVTGLAVNEQFF.